Each of the 30 T cell receptor beta chains below was sequenced from the same sample in a study of cytomegalovirus exposure and HLA in healthy donors. Both 60 Vbeta primers and 13 Jbeta primers went into the PCR. Method: immunoSEQ multiplex PCR; TCRdb's copy keeps in-frame clones and lacks some. The profile covers over 150,000 clones, with more than 75% appearing a single time and 2.5% taken by the ten largest. Sequenced input: PBMCs. Every receptor here comes from a man aged 25 to 40 in good health and CMV-seropositive.

This chain links TRBV6-1 with TRBJ1-6, with D possibly TRBD1 on 6 matching bases. Germline V gene data show CDR1 as MNHNS and CDR2 as SASEGT. With 3 bases removed from V and 6 bases from J, the gap between germline ends came to 15 bases. The CDR3 has 16 amino acids. The CDR3 DNA is TGTGCCAGCAGTGATAACAGGGATCCCAGTAATTCACCCCTCCACTTT. Its translation is CASSDNRDPSNSPLHF.

The genes are TRBV27 and TRBJ2-7; TRBD2 aligns across 9 bases. Germline CDR1 reads MNHEY; CDR2 reads SMNVEV (reference sequence). J lost 0 bases, V lost 2 bases, and 14 bases had no gene match. CDR3 length: 19 amino acids. The CDR3 DNA is TGTGCCAGCAGTTTAATACTTAATGGAGCGGGAGGCTCCTCCTACGAGCAGTACGTC. Translated: CASSLILNGAGGSSYEQYV.

To note about this clone: One junction end does not reproduce the germline sequence, and a read error may be involved. The chain employs TRBV7-7 and TRBJ2-3; 10 nucleotides line up with TRBD2. This CDR3 has 17 residues. The germline CDR1 and CDR2 sequences are SSHAT and FNYEAQ (reference sequence). The CDR3 sequence: CASSLGGLARSTDTQYF. In DNA form, the CDR3 reads TGTGCTAGCAGCTTAGGGGGACTAGCGCGAAGCACAGATACGCAGTATTTT. Full variable domain (outside the CDR3, taken from reference TRBV7-7 and TRBJ2-3): GAGVSQSPRYKVTKRGQDVTLRCDPISSHATLYWYQQALGQGPEFLTYFNYEAQPDKSGLPSDRFSAERPEGSISTLTIQRTEQRDSAMYRCASSLGGLARSTDTQYFGPGTRLTVL.

The CDR3 sequence: CASSEAYRVSGYTF. The DNA for the CDR3 is TGTGCCAGCAGTGAAGCGTACAGGGTTTCTGGCTACACCTTC. The chain is built from TRBV6-1 and TRBJ1-2; perhaps TRBD1 as D (6 bases). Germline assignment: CDR1 MNHNS and CDR2 SASEGT. Trimming removed 0 bases at V and 7 bases at J, with 12 bases between. The CDR3 loop spans 14 amino acids.

The chain couples TRBV5-4 to TRBJ2-7; weak D call: TRBD2 (5 bases). Germline values: CDR1 SGHNT, CDR2 YYREEE (reference sequence). The V and J ends lost 4 bases and 3 bases respectively, with 17 bases between them. The CDR3 has 15 amino acids. In nucleotides, the CDR3 is TGTGCCAGCAGCGAAAGGACGACGGGGAACTACGAGCAGTACTTC. It specifies CASSERTTGNYEQYF.

Only one count was recorded for this clone. This chain uses TRBV4-1 with TRBJ2-7, with TRBD2 matching 13 bases. This CDR3 spans 16 amino acids. V trimming: 4 bases; J trimming: 6 bases; junction bases outside the gene matches: 9. From germline, CDR1 is MGHRA and CDR2 YSYEKL. The chain's CDR3 is CASSRGLAGEMGEQYF. In nucleotides, the CDR3 is TGCGCCAGCAGCCGAGGACTAGCGGGAGAAATGGGCGAGCAGTACTTC.

The count of this clone is one. V usage is TRBV7-9 and J usage is TRBJ1-2; 8 positions agree with TRBD1. J lost 2 bases, V lost 4 bases, and 12 bases had no gene match. CDR1 SEHNR and CDR2 FQNEAQ come from the germline V gene (reference sequence). The CDR3 has 17 residues. This CDR3 reads CASSSDRAGGGNYGYTF. Here the CDR3 DNA reads TGTGCCAGCAGCTCGGACAGGGCAGGGGGCGGGAACTATGGCTACACCTTC.

The J gene is TRBJ2-3, the V gene TRBV5-1; D not resolved. V lost 3 bases, J lost 5 bases, and 4 bases lay in between. Germline values: CDR1 SGHRS, CDR2 YFSETQ. The CDR3 is 11 residues long. The CDR3 region has the DNA TGCGCCAGCAGCTCAATAGATACGCAGTATTTT. It is translated as CASSSIDTQYF.

This chain joins TRBV11-3 and TRBJ2-7; possible D gene TRBD1, 6 bases. Germline lookup yields CDR1 SGHNT and CDR2 YENEEA. V shed 5 bases and J shed 3 bases, with 8 bases lying between them. The CDR3 is 12 amino acids. The CDR3 nucleotides are TGTGCCAGCAGCCAGGGGTTCTACGAGCAGTACTTC. Translated: CASSQGFYEQYF.

J is TRBJ2-7 and V is TRBV21-1; the tabulated D call, TRBD2, remains unverified against the DNA. TRBV21-1 is a pseudogene locus. The CDR3 sequence is 23 residues long. Written as DNA, the CDR3 is TGTGCCAGCAGCAAACAACGGCCGGGACTAGCGGGAGGGCCTAATCTCGATCCCTACGAGCAGTACGTC. Translation: CASSKQRPGLAGGPNLDPYEQYV.

The chain links TRBV27 to TRBJ2-4, with TRBD2 as a possible D gene (6 bases). V was clipped by 2 bases and J by 9 bases, with 11 bases between them. Germline V gene sequence: CDR1 MNHEY, CDR2 SMNVEV (reference sequence). CDR3 length: 13 residues. The CDR3 DNA is TGTGCCAGCAGTTTAGGAGGGGCTGGCATTCAGTACTTC. Protein product: CASSLGGAGIQYF.

This chain connects TRBV21-1 to TRBJ1-1; TRBD1 is the table's D call, not checked against the DNA. TRBV21-1 is termed a pseudogene. The CDR3 sequence is 24 residues long. In nucleotides, the CDR3 is TGTGCCAGCAGCAACTCGCAGGATTTCCACTCTATTCAAGACAAAGACAGGAGTGGTACTGAAGCTTTCTTT. It encodes CASSNSQDFHSIQDKDRSGTEAFF.

V gene TRBV2 combines with J gene TRBJ1-2; 9 nucleotides agree with TRBD1. V was pared by 4 bases and J by 5 bases, with 5 bases of the junction left unmatched. CDR3 size: 14 residues. The germline V gene has CDR1 SNHLY and CDR2 FYNNEI. CDR3 nucleotides: TGTGCCAGCAGTGTTCTGGGACAGGGTTATGGCTACACCTTC. Translated: CASSVLGQGYGYTF. Full variable domain (outside the CDR3, taken from reference TRBV2 and TRBJ1-2): EPEVTQTPSHQVTQMGQEVILRCVPISNHLYFYWYRQILGQKVEFLVSFYNNEISEKSEIFDDQFSVERPDGSNFTLKIRSTKLEDSAMYFCASSVLGQGYGYTFGSGTRLTVV.

V and J are TRBV5-6 and TRBJ2-1; maybe TRBD2 (5 bases). The V and J ends lost 6 bases and 5 bases respectively, with 18 bases between them. The germline gives CDR1 SGHDT, CDR2 YYEEEE. The CDR3 extends over 15 amino acids. This chain's CDR3 is CASNEGFAAHNEQFF. The CDR3, as DNA: TGTGCCAGCAACGAGGGATTTGCGGCCCACAATGAGCAGTTCTTC. Based on the CDR3 plus reference TRBV5-6 and TRBJ2-1, the full variable domain is DAGVTQSPTHLIKTRGQQVTLRCSPKSGHDTVSWYQQALGQGPQFIFQYYEEEERQRGNFPDRFSGHQFPNYSSELNVNALLLGDSALYLCASNEGFAAHNEQFFGPGTRLTVL.

The chain joins TRBV11-3 to TRBJ2-5; 7 positions match TRBD2. With the DNA end fitting TRBJ2-7 better, the J assignment may be wrong. This CDR3 comprises 19 residues. Germline-derived CDR1 and CDR2 are SGHNT and YENEEA. The CDR3 bases are TGTGCCAGCAGCCCGACCCCCTTTACGACCGGGACTAAGCCCTACGAGCAGTACTTC. Translated: CASSPTPFTTGTKPYEQYF.

V is TRBV19 and J is TRBJ1-5; D gene ambiguous. CDR1 and CDR2 (germline): LNHDA, SQIVND (reference sequence). The CDR3 runs to 14 residues. Trimming cost V 6 bases and J 4 bases, with 13 bases left between them. CDR3 amino acids: CASRRHAGNQPQHF. The CDR3 nucleotides are TGTGCCAGTAGAAGGCATGCGGGGAATCAGCCCCAGCATTTT.

V gene TRBV14 combines with J gene TRBJ2-7, with D possibly matching TRBD2 (5 bases). The CDR3 covers 16 residues. Germline V gene lookup returns CDR1 SGHDN and CDR2 FVKESK. V was cut by 5 bases and J by 0 bases, with 17 bases left in between. The CDR3 loop reads CASSDRPRGYSYEQYF. The DNA of the CDR3 is TGTGCCAGCAGCGACCGGCCACGGGGATACTCCTACGAGCAGTACTTC.

The V call is TRBV11-3, the J call TRBJ1-3; the D gene is possibly TRBD1 (6 bases). The V gene lost 1 base and the J gene lost 2 bases, with 15 bases spanning the gap. In germline, CDR1 is SGHNT, CDR2 YENEEA. This CDR3 is built from 17 residues. The CDR3, as DNA: TGTGCCAGCAGCTTAGCCGGGGGGCTCCCGGCTGGAAACACCATATATTTT. Translation gives CASSLAGGLPAGNTIYF.

The J gene is TRBJ2-1, the V gene TRBV7-2; TRBD1 is a possible D gene (6 bases). Trimming cost V 3 bases and J 7 bases, with 10 bases left between them. Germline V CDR1 and CDR2: SGHTA, FQGNSA. This CDR3 has 13 residues. CDR3 protein: CASSFYRVNEQFF. In DNA form, the CDR3 reads TGTGCCAGCAGCTTTTACAGGGTTAATGAGCAGTTCTTC.

The V gene is TRBV5-1, the J gene TRBJ2-3; 8 bases match TRBD2. Germline loops: CDR1 SGHRS, CDR2 YFSETQ. The J segment lost 5 bases and the V segment lost 0 bases, leaving 14 bases of the junction unmatched. The CDR3 loop spans 18 amino acids. The CDR3 coding sequence is TGCGCCAGCAGCTTGGACCTAGCGGGTTCTAATCGCGGAGATACGCAGTATTTT. Protein sequence: CASSLDLAGSNRGDTQYF. Full variable domain (rest looked up from reference TRBV5-1 and TRBJ2-3): KAGVTQTPRYLIKTRGQQVTLSCSPISGHRSVSWYQQTPGQGLQFLFEYFSETQRNKGNFPGRFSGRQFSNSRSEMNVSTLELGDSALYLCASSLDLAGSNRGDTQYFGPGTRLTVL.

The chain carries TRBV7-8 and TRBJ1-1; 9 bases match TRBD1. V gave up 5 bases and J gave up 5 bases; unmatched junction bases: 9. The CDR3 is made up of 15 amino acids. The germline V gene has CDR1 SGHVS and CDR2 FQNEAQ. The CDR3 is CASSLVGTGRTEAFF. CDR3 DNA sequence: TGTGCCAGCAGCCTAGTAGGGACAGGGAGAACTGAAGCTTTCTTT.

This clone was counted only a few times. The J gene is TRBJ1-3, the V gene TRBV5-6; tentative D call: TRBD1 (5 bases). V gave up 2 bases and J gave up 3 bases, with 9 bases separating them. Germline CDR1 reads SGHDT; CDR2 reads YYEEEE. The CDR3 spans 14 residues. The CDR3 nucleotides are TGTGCCAGCAGCTTTCCACAGGTTGGAAACACCATATATTTT. As protein: CASSFPQVGNTIYF.

The chain couples TRBV4-3 to TRBJ2-7, with TRBD2 as a possible D gene (6 bases). Germline lookup yields CDR1 LGHNA and CDR2 YSLEER. The ends were cut back, 1 base at V and 3 bases at J, with 19 bases in the middle. The CDR3 has 17 amino acids. The CDR3 bases are TGCGCCAGCAGCCAAGTCTTCCATGAGGAGGGAAACTACGAGCAGTACTTC. It translates to CASSQVFHEEGNYEQYF.

This chain connects TRBV18 to TRBJ1-1; 8 bases align to TRBD1. This CDR3 is built from 15 residues. The V gene end was trimmed by 6 bases and the J gene end by 0 bases; junction bases not matched to a gene: 6. Per the germline V gene, CDR1 is KGHSH and CDR2 is LQKENI. CDR3 protein: CASSLGTGMNTEAFF. In DNA form, the CDR3 reads TGTGCCAGCTCCCTCGGGACAGGTATGAACACTGAAGCTTTCTTT. The entire variable domain, with the rest obtained from reference TRBV18 and TRBJ1-1, is as follows: NAGVMQNPRHLVRRRGQEARLRCSPMKGHSHVYWYRQLPEEGLKFMVYLQKENIIDESGMPKERFSAEFPKEGPSILRIQQVVRGDSAAYFCASSLGTGMNTEAFFGQGTRLTVV.

This clone was detected only a few times. The V call is TRBV2, the J call TRBJ1-4; 7 bases match TRBD1. Germline-derived CDR1 and CDR2 are SNHLY and FYNNEI. J was trimmed by 3 bases and V by 0 bases; bases with no gene match: 4. The length of the CDR3 is 16 residues. This CDR3 is CASSEAHRGSNEKLFF. The CDR3 nucleotides read TGTGCCAGCAGTGAAGCCCACAGGGGATCTAATGAAAAACTGTTTTTT.

J is TRBJ2-2 and V is TRBV10-1; 9 nucleotides agree with TRBD2. In germline, CDR1 is WNHNN, CDR2 SYGVQD (reference sequence). The CDR3 length is 17 residues. V dropped 0 bases and J dropped 6; count of bases not matched to a gene: 8. DNA of the CDR3: TGCGCCAGCAGTGAGTCTCCTAGCGGGAAGGGGGCCGGGGAGCTGTTTTTT. Its protein product is CASSESPSGKGAGELFF.

The V and J genes are TRBV15 and TRBJ2-7; a weak D match, TRBD1 (6 bases). With 5 bases removed from V and 4 bases from J, the gap between germline ends came to 12 bases. In germline, CDR1 is LNHNV, CDR2 YYDKDF (reference sequence). The CDR3 has 13 residues. CDR3 in DNA: TGTGCCACCAGCCGAGGACAGTATTACGAGCAGTACTTC. This gives the protein CATSRGQYYEQYF.

This clone has only one observation. The V gene is TRBV19, the J gene TRBJ1-5; 7 nucleotides match TRBD1. V gave up 5 bases and J gave up 2 bases; unmatched junction bases: 3. The germline CDR1 and CDR2 sequences are LNHDA and SQIVND (reference sequence). This CDR3 comprises 14 residues. CDR3 loop: CASSDREGNQPQHF. The CDR3 DNA reads as TGTGCCAGTAGTGACAGGGAAGGCAATCAGCCCCAGCATTTT. Filled out from reference TRBV19 and TRBJ1-5, the complete variable domain reads DGGITQSPKYLFRKEGQNVTLSCEQNLNHDAMYWYRQDPGQGLRLIYYSQIVNDFQKGDIAEGYSVSREKKESFPLTVTSAQKNPTAFYLCASSDREGNQPQHFGDGTRLSIL.

The chain combines TRBV7-6 with TRBJ2-3; 9 nucleotides match TRBD2. V shed 5 bases and J 2 bases; nucleotides not matched to a gene: 8. In germline, CDR1 is SGHVS, CDR2 FNYEAQ. The CDR3 has 16 amino acids. DNA for the CDR3: TGTGCCAGCAGCACCATCCGCGGGAGGGCCACAGATACGCAGTATTTT. Translation: CASSTIRGRATDTQYF.

The rearrangement links TRBV11-2 to TRBJ1-3; 7 positions agree with TRBD1. This CDR3 contains 15 residues. Germline trimming cut 5 bases from V and 0 bases from J; bases unmatched to any gene: 4. Germline CDR1 reads SGHAT; CDR2 reads FQNNGV. The CDR3 DNA reads as TGTGCCAGCAGCGGATGGGACAGCTCTGGAAACACCATATATTTT. It yields the protein CASSGWDSSGNTIYF.